This T cell receptor beta chain was recorded in a study of human T cells and chemical hapten exposure. The sample holds a few counts of this clonotype. V was clipped by 4 bases and J by 6 bases, with 39 bases between them. The CDR3 extends over 22 amino acids. CDR1 is MNHEY and CDR2 is SVGAGI in the germline V gene. Time point indicated: pre-sensitization, week 0. Noted treatment: therapeutic diphenylcyclopropenone sensitization with weekly scalp DPC. TCRdb fed the RACE reads into MiXCR, producing one record per CDR3 protein. The sample records 52,000 or so distinct CDR3 sequences, more than 8% being singletons.

The clonotype comes from a man aged 35 to 55 with alopecia areata. Some clones in this sample may be carry-over from other donors' samples. The chain combines TRBV6-5 with TRBJ1-2; the D gene is possibly TRBD1 (6 bases). The source was whole blood, collected in connection with sensitization to the hapten diphenylcyclopropenone (DPC). Here the CDR3 reads CASSFPRPPQVGAATSLDGYTF. CDR3 coding DNA: TGTGCCAGCAGTTTTCCCCGCCCCCCACAAGTGGGGGCCGCTACCTCTCTAGATGGCTACACCTTC.